Shown below are 26 T cell receptor beta chains from a single sample sequenced in a study of blood T cell repertoires in COVID-19. The protocol was immunoSEQ multiplex PCR, while the TCRdb copy is restricted to in-frame clones and leaves out a portion. The sample yields around 150,000 clones, 90% to 95% seen once. Sequenced: peripheral blood. The receptors here all came from a woman in her forties or fifties with acute or convalescent COVID-19.

This chain joins TRBV29-1 and TRBJ1-2; the match to TRBD1 covers 9 bases. The trim removed 6 bases at V and 1 base at J, leaving 3 bases unmatched. Germline lookup yields CDR1 SQVTM and CDR2 ANQGSEA. The CDR3 has 13 residues. The CDR3 here is CSVGQGSNYGYTF. CDR3 bases: TGCAGCGTCGGACAGGGGAGTAACTATGGCTACACCTTC. Complete variable domain (other parts from reference TRBV29-1 and TRBJ1-2): SAVISQKPSRDICQRGTSLTIQCQVDSQVTMMFWYRQQPGQSLTLIATANQGSEATYESGFVIDKFPISRPNLTFSTLTVSNMSPEDSSIYLCSVGQGSNYGYTFGSGTRLTVV.

The chain links TRBV3-1 (or the pseudogene TRBV3-2) to TRBJ1-6; D might be TRBD1 (6 bases). The CDR3 has 19 amino acids. V dropped 4 bases and J dropped 5 bases, with 24 bases sitting between them. The germline V gene encodes CDR1 LGHDT and CDR2 YNNKEL (reference sequence). The DNA of the CDR3 is TGTGCCAGCAGCCGAGGGGTAGGGACAAGGTGGGCGAATAATTCACCCCTCCACTTT. This codes for CASSRGVGTRWANNSPLHF.

The genes are TRBV4-3 and TRBJ1-1, with D uncertain. Germline-derived CDR1 and CDR2 are LGHNA and YSLEER. Between the trimmed V and J ends, which lost 0 bases and 4 bases, there was a span of 6 bases. The CDR3 is made up of 13 amino acids. CDR3 sequence reads: CASSQDPGTEAFF. DNA of the CDR3: TGCGCCAGCAGCCAAGATCCAGGCACTGAAGCTTTCTTT.

This clone was observed once. This sequence joins TRBV24-1 and TRBJ2-5; 13 positions agree with TRBD2. Germline lookup yields CDR1 KGHDR and CDR2 SFDVKD. The length of the CDR3 is 16 residues. V trimming: 3 bases; J trimming: 4 bases; junction bases outside the gene matches: 4. CDR3 residues: CATSDRTSGSRETQYF. The CDR3 DNA reads TGTGCCACCAGTGATAGGACTAGCGGGAGTCGAGAGACCCAGTACTTC.

In DNA form, the CDR3 reads TGTGCCAGCAGCCAAGATTTTGCGGGGGGCTATAATTCACCCCTCCACTTT. It encodes CASSQDFAGGYNSPLHF. The V gene is TRBV3-1 (or the pseudogene TRBV3-2), the J gene TRBJ1-6, with D tentatively TRBD1 (5 bases). Germline loops: CDR1 LGHDT, CDR2 YNNKEL (reference sequence). This CDR3 comprises 17 residues. The germline V and J ends were trimmed by 0 bases and 3 bases, with 12 bases remaining between them.

This chain uses TRBV5-1 with TRBJ1-5, with D maybe TRBD1 (5 bases). Trimming took 10 bases from V and 4 from J, leaving 18 bases between them. The CDR3 runs to 14 residues. CDR1 and CDR2 (germline): SGHRS, YFSETQ. CDR3 loop: CASNPGLPNQPQHF. For the CDR3, the DNA is TGCGCCTCTAACCCGGGACTCCCTAATCAGCCCCAGCATTTT.

The V call is TRBV30, the J call TRBJ1-6, with D uncertain. The CDR3 runs to 15 residues. V was cut by 0 bases and J by 6 bases, with 12 bases left in between. From germline, CDR1 is GTSNPN and CDR2 SVGIG (reference sequence). The CDR3 DNA is TGTGCCTGGAGTGTTTCTGGGAGCCGTAATTCACCCCTCCACTTT. Translated: CAWSVSGSRNSPLHF.

The chain is built from TRBV29-1 and TRBJ1-2; a weak D match, TRBD1 (5 bases). Germline loops: CDR1 SQVTM, CDR2 ANQGSEA. The CDR3 totals 12 residues. The V gene lost 4 bases and the J gene lost 7 bases, with 13 bases spanning the gap. The CDR3 DNA is TGCAGCGTTGGGCAGGGCGACCGTGGCTACACCTTC. Translating gives CSVGQGDRGYTF.

The V call is TRBV27, the J call TRBJ2-7; 8 bases are shared with TRBD2. Germline trimming cut 2 bases from V and 2 bases from J; bases unmatched to any gene: 5. Germline values: CDR1 MNHEY, CDR2 SMNVEV (reference sequence). CDR3 length equals 15 residues. The CDR3 loop reads CASSLRGTRTYEQYF. The CDR3 coding sequence is TGTGCCAGCAGTTTACGGGGGACTAGGACCTACGAGCAGTACTTC.

This chain joins TRBV5-4 and TRBJ1-2, with D unclear. This CDR3 is 13 amino acids long. CDR1 and CDR2 from the germline V gene are SGHNT and YYREEE (reference sequence). V gave up 1 base and J gave up 4 bases, with 8 bases separating them. In DNA form, the CDR3 reads TGTGCCAGCAGCTTGCGAGGAATCTATGGCTACACCTTC. It is translated as CASSLRGIYGYTF.

The chain carries TRBV6-5 and TRBJ2-7, with 10 bases that match TRBD2. With 5 bases clipped from V and 3 bases from J, the junction kept 4 bases outside the gene matches. Per the germline V gene, CDR1 is MNHEY and CDR2 is SVGAGI. This CDR3 comprises 14 residues. The DNA of the CDR3 is TGTGCCAGCAGTCTAGCGGGAGTCAGCTACGAGCAGTACTTC. Its translation is CASSLAGVSYEQYF.

V usage is TRBV9 and J usage is TRBJ1-2; a weak D match, TRBD1 (6 bases). Germline V gene sequence: CDR1 SGDLS, CDR2 YYNGEE. V lost 4 bases and J lost 8, with 18 bases in between. The CDR3 sequence is 14 residues long. For the CDR3, the DNA is TGTGCCAGCAGCTCCCGAACAGGGTCTGGCGGCTACACCTTC. Residues: CASSSRTGSGGYTF.

The gene calls are TRBV7-9 and TRBJ2-2; 8 positions agree with TRBD1. Germline V CDR1 and CDR2: SEHNR, FQNEAQ (reference sequence). This CDR3 is built from 13 residues. V was clipped by 4 bases and J by 8 bases; unmatched bases: 3. CDR3: CASSSGGRGELFF. The CDR3 DNA follows: TGTGCCAGCAGCTCAGGGGGCAGGGGGGAGCTGTTTTTT.

This chain links TRBV7-6 with TRBJ2-3; perhaps TRBD2 as D (6 bases). This CDR3 spans 17 amino acids. Germline V CDR1 and CDR2: SGHVS, FNYEAQ. V lost 0 bases, J lost 4 bases, and 17 bases lay in between. CDR3 in amino acids: CASSLARGGIGADTQYF. CDR3 DNA sequence: TGTGCCAGCAGCTTAGCTCGAGGAGGGATCGGGGCAGATACGCAGTATTTT.

The V call is TRBV28, the J call TRBJ1-1, with TRBD1 as a possible D gene (6 bases). Trimming shortened V by 6 bases and J by 5 bases, and 16 bases separated the two germline ends. Germline V CDR1 and CDR2: MDHEN, SYDVKM. The CDR3 length is 14 residues. The CDR3: CASRGQSLGTEAFF. The CDR3 coding sequence is TGTGCCAGCAGAGGACAGTCCTTGGGAACTGAAGCTTTCTTT.

This clone was recorded once. The chain recombines TRBV28 with TRBJ2-6; 8 nucleotides align to TRBD1. V trimming: 4 bases; J trimming: 4 bases; junction bases outside the gene matches: 6. This CDR3 region has 16 residues. The germline CDR1 and CDR2 sequences are MDHEN and SYDVKM. In DNA form, the CDR3 reads TGTGCCAGCAGTTCCATCAGGGGGCGAGGGGCCAACGTCCTGACTTTC. Its translation: CASSSIRGRGANVLTF. The whole variable domain, filled in from reference TRBV28 and TRBJ2-6, reads DVKVTQSSRYLVKRTGEKVFLECVQDMDHENMFWYRQDPGLGLRLIYFSYDVKMKEKGDIPEGYSVSREKKERFSLILESASTNQTSMYLCASSSIRGRGANVLTFGAGSRLTVL.

This sequence joins TRBV7-2 and TRBJ1-2, with TRBD1 matching over 8 bases. V lost 8 bases and J lost 3; bases outside the gene matches: 11. The CDR3 has 15 residues. Germline loops: CDR1 SGHTA, CDR2 FQGNSA. The CDR3 protein is CASRPGQGGHYGYTF. CDR3 DNA: TGTGCCAGCCGTCCCGGACAGGGAGGTCACTATGGCTACACCTTC. Looking up the rest from reference TRBV7-2 and TRBJ1-2 gives the full variable domain: GAGVSQSPSNKVTEKGKDVELRCDPISGHTALYWYRQSLGQGLEFLIYFQGNSAPDKSGLPSDRFSAERTGGSVSTLTIQRTQQEDSAVYLCASRPGQGGHYGYTFGSGTRLTVV.

The chain joins TRBV28 to TRBJ1-1, with a possible D match to TRBD1 (6 bases). The CDR3 extends over 14 amino acids. Germline V CDR1 and CDR2: MDHEN, SYDVKM. The V and J ends lost 4 bases and 1 base respectively, with 10 bases between them. Written as DNA, the CDR3 is TGTGCCAGCAGTTCCGACAGGAAGAACACTGAAGCTTTCTTT. Protein sequence: CASSSDRKNTEAFF.

J is TRBJ2-7 and V is TRBV28; D might be TRBD2 (6 bases). Trimming took off 6 bases at V and 2 bases at J, with 20 bases between the two ends. The CDR3 is made up of 16 amino acids. Germline loops: CDR1 MDHEN, CDR2 SYDVKM. The CDR3 nucleotides are TGTGCCAGCAGCTTACCGGACTATACCTCTACCTACGAGCAGTACTTC. Protein product: CASSLPDYTSTYEQYF. Combining the CDR3 with reference TRBV28 and TRBJ2-7 gives the whole variable domain DVKVTQSSRYLVKRTGEKVFLECVQDMDHENMFWYRQDPGLGLRLIYFSYDVKMKEKGDIPEGYSVSREKKERFSLILESASTNQTSMYLCASSLPDYTSTYEQYFGPGTRLTVT.

This chain links TRBV30 with TRBJ2-3; D is possibly TRBD2 (6 bases). V was shortened by 3 bases and J by 2 bases, with 12 bases between the two germline ends. The V gene's germline CDR1 is GTSNPN and CDR2 SVGIG (reference sequence). CDR3 size: 14 residues. The chain's CDR3 is CAWSPGENTDTQYF. DNA for the CDR3: TGTGCCTGGAGCCCGGGAGAGAACACAGATACGCAGTATTTT.

This chain connects TRBV14 to TRBJ2-3; D is uncertain. There are 12 residues in the CDR3. Germline V gene lookup returns CDR1 SGHDN and CDR2 FVKESK. The germline V and J ends were trimmed by 4 bases and 4 bases, with 6 bases remaining between them. CDR3 DNA: TGTGCCAGCAGCCGGGCACCAGATACGCAGTATTTT. Amino acids: CASSRAPDTQYF.

The gene calls are TRBV7-8 and TRBJ1-2; a possible D gene is TRBD1 (6 bases). The V and J ends lost 5 bases and 8 bases respectively, with 12 bases between them. CDR1 SGHVS and CDR2 FQNEAQ come from the germline V gene. The CDR3 has 12 amino acids. The CDR3 region is CASSPQGHGYTF. The CDR3 DNA reads as TGTGCCAGCAGCCCACAGGGTCACGGCTACACCTTC.

The chain couples TRBV7-9 to TRBJ2-3; maybe TRBD2 (5 bases). The length of the CDR3 is 15 residues. Germline values: CDR1 SEHNR, CDR2 FQNEAQ (reference sequence). Trimming took off 5 bases at V and 2 bases at J, with 14 bases between the two ends. The CDR3 protein is CASSPRAVTTDTQYF. The CDR3 nucleotides read TGTGCCAGCAGCCCTAGAGCGGTCACCACAGATACGCAGTATTTT.

The rearrangement uses TRBV10-3 and TRBJ2-3, with a possible D match to TRBD1 (6 bases). Trimming took off 5 bases at V and 1 base at J, with 10 bases between the two ends. This CDR3 contains 14 residues. Looked up from germline, CDR1 is ENHRY and CDR2 is SYGVKD. CDR3 residues: CAISQGGRTDTQYF. In DNA, the CDR3 is TGTGCCATCAGTCAAGGGGGACGCACAGATACGCAGTATTTT.

The rearrangement joins TRBV14 to TRBJ1-1; 8 bases align to TRBD1. CDR1 is SGHDN, CDR2 FVKESK, per germline. The junction had 12 bases not matched to a gene; V was cut back by 3 bases and J by 0 bases. This CDR3 is 18 amino acids long. The DNA for the CDR3 is TGTGCCAGCAGCCAGGGCAGGGGGCAAGGTAATATGAACACTGAAGCTTTCTTT. Its protein product is CASSQGRGQGNMNTEAFF.

The rearrangement joins TRBV7-2 to TRBJ1-1, with a weak D call TRBD1 (5 bases). The CDR3 is made up of 13 amino acids. Trimming removed 4 bases at V and 5 bases at J, with 11 bases between. Germline CDR1 SGHTA, CDR2 FQGNSA. CDR3 in amino acids: CASSSSGLTEAFF. The CDR3 coding sequence is TGTGCCAGCAGCTCGTCAGGGTTAACTGAAGCTTTCTTT.